Below, 28 T cell receptor beta chains from the same sample are listed, as sequenced in a study of cytomegalovirus exposure and HLA in healthy donors. The PCR had 60 Vbeta and 13 Jbeta primers. TCRdb's table, derived via immunoSEQ multiplex PCR, lists solely in-frame clones and lacks some. The repertoire has 200,000 to 250,000 clones, roughly four fifths of them found once; the top ten carry approximately 0.22%. Sequenced material: PBMCs. The receptor source for this set is a girl aged 2-15 years in good health and CMV-seronegative.

This chain connects TRBV4-2 to TRBJ1-2, with 7 bases fitting TRBD1. The V and J ends lost 4 bases and 8 bases, in that order; junction bases with no gene match: 13. The germline gives CDR1 LGHNA, CDR2 YNFKEQ. The CDR3 length is 15 residues. CDR3 sequence (DNA): TGTGCCAGCAGCCCCACCAGACCCCAACAGGGGGGCTACACCTTC. Translated, it gives CASSPTRPQQGGYTF.

The V call is TRBV27, the J call TRBJ2-6; 8 bases are shared with TRBD1. With 3 bases clipped from V and 0 bases from J, the junction kept 4 bases outside the gene matches. The germline V gene encodes CDR1 MNHEY and CDR2 SMNVEV (reference sequence). The CDR3 is 17 amino acids. The CDR3 is CASSFRDRSSGANVLTF. The CDR3 DNA reads as TGTGCCAGCAGTTTTAGGGACAGGAGCTCTGGGGCCAACGTCCTGACTTTC.

The V gene is TRBV4-1, the J gene TRBJ2-7; TRBD1 matches at 9 bases. This CDR3 spans 15 amino acids. The V segment lost 5 bases and the J segment 3 bases; nucleotides outside the gene matches: 8. Germline V CDR1 and CDR2: MGHRA, YSYEKL. CDR3 region: CASSIPGQGDYEQYF. The CDR3, as DNA: TGCGCCAGCAGCATACCGGGACAGGGAGACTACGAGCAGTACTTC.

V usage is TRBV11-2 and J usage is TRBJ2-1, with D hard to call. The CDR3 length is 13 residues. Germline CDR1 SGHAT, CDR2 FQNNGV. V lost 3 bases and J lost 15, with 18 bases in between. CDR3 nucleotide sequence: TGTGCCAGCAGCTTTTCGGCGTACAGCAGTAGGTTCTTC. Its translation: CASSFSAYSSRFF.

The V and J genes are TRBV27 and TRBJ2-3; 9 bases fit TRBD1. The germline V gene encodes CDR1 MNHEY and CDR2 SMNVEV (reference sequence). The V segment lost 11 bases and the J segment 4 bases; nucleotides outside the gene matches: 7. This CDR3 comprises 13 residues. CDR3 loop: CASGQGSADTQYF. The DNA for the CDR3 is TGTGCCTCCGGACAGGGGAGCGCAGATACGCAGTATTTT.

This sequence joins TRBV19 and TRBJ2-1, with 8 nucleotides matching TRBD2. The germline gives CDR1 LNHDA, CDR2 SQIVND (reference sequence). The length of the CDR3 is 14 residues. V was pared by 5 bases and J by 3 bases, with 3 bases of the junction left unmatched. Here the CDR3 reads CASSRGTSYNEQFF. In DNA, the CDR3 is TGTGCCAGTAGTCGTGGGACTAGCTACAATGAGCAGTTCTTC.

The J gene is TRBJ1-2, the V gene TRBV18; D not certain. Trimming took 7 bases from V and 6 from J, leaving 18 bases between them. Per the germline V gene, CDR1 is KGHSH and CDR2 is LQKENI. CDR3 length: 14 residues. CDR3 amino acids: CASFTGESANGYTF. The CDR3 nucleotides read TGTGCCAGCTTCACCGGGGAGAGTGCTAATGGCTACACCTTC.

This clone appeared a single time. This chain joins TRBV27 and TRBJ2-1; D is possibly TRBD2 (6 bases). V was trimmed by 5 bases and J by 9 bases, leaving 11 bases between them. Germline V gene sequence: CDR1 MNHEY, CDR2 SMNVEV (reference sequence). This CDR3 region has 12 residues. The CDR3 DNA is TGTGCCAGCAGTGGGGGACTGACTGAGCAGTTCTTC. It codes for CASSGGLTEQFF.

The chain is built from TRBV19 and TRBJ1-6; D is possibly TRBD1 (5 bases). There are 16 residues in the CDR3. Per the germline V gene, CDR1 is LNHDA and CDR2 is SQIVND (reference sequence). The V and J ends lost 3 bases and 0 bases respectively, with 9 bases between them. CDR3 sequence (DNA): TGTGCCAGTAGTATGGGGCGGAGCTCCTATAATTCACCCCTCCACTTT. Translation: CASSMGRSSYNSPLHF.

This sequence joins TRBV30 and TRBJ2-3, with D possibly being TRBD2 (5 bases). This CDR3 is built from 14 residues. Trimming left V 2 bases short and J 0 bases short, with 9 bases between. The V gene's germline CDR1 is GTSNPN and CDR2 SVGIG (reference sequence). CDR3 sequence: CAWSQDWSTDTQYF. The CDR3 coding sequence is TGTGCCTGGAGTCAGGACTGGAGCACAGATACGCAGTATTTT.

This chain joins TRBV5-1 and TRBJ2-3; TRBD2 is a possible D gene (6 bases). Germline V gene sequence: CDR1 SGHRS, CDR2 YFSETQ. V shed 3 bases and J shed 3 bases, with 14 bases lying between them. This CDR3 is built from 15 residues. The CDR3 loop reads CASSSGALSTDTQYF. CDR3 DNA sequence: TGCGCCAGCAGCTCGGGAGCTCTGTCGACAGATACGCAGTATTTT.

The V call is TRBV5-1, the J call TRBJ1-1; D gene unclear. Germline-derived CDR1 and CDR2 are SGHRS and YFSETQ. The CDR3 consists of 14 residues. Trimming cost V 0 bases and J 4 bases, with 10 bases left between them. CDR3 nucleotides: TGCGCCAGCAGCTTGGCCGAGAGCGGCACTGAAGCTTTCTTT. It translates to CASSLAESGTEAFF.

Worth noting for this clone: This sample includes further DNA sequences coding for the same CDR3. This chain uses TRBV5-1 with TRBJ2-2; 8 bases fit TRBD1. Per germline, CDR1 SGHRS and CDR2 YFSETQ. The CDR3 extends over 15 amino acids. J was trimmed by 2 bases and V by 3 bases; bases with no gene match: 3. CDR3 sequence reads: CASSSGTGNTGELFF. CDR3 DNA sequence: TGCGCCAGCAGCTCCGGGACAGGAAACACCGGGGAGCTGTTTTTT. The full variable domain, its missing parts supplied by reference TRBV5-1 and TRBJ2-2, is KAGVTQTPRYLIKTRGQQVTLSCSPISGHRSVSWYQQTPGQGLQFLFEYFSETQRNKGNFPGRFSGRQFSNSRSEMNVSTLELGDSALYLCASSSGTGNTGELFFGEGSRLTVL.

The gene calls are TRBV10-3 and TRBJ2-5; perhaps TRBD2 as D (6 bases). V was trimmed by 8 bases and J by 4 bases, leaving 8 bases between them. Germline CDR1 reads ENHRY; CDR2 reads SYGVKD. This CDR3 has 11 amino acids. The CDR3 region is CAIGGGETQYF. The CDR3 region has the DNA TGTGCCATCGGGGGAGGAGAGACCCAGTACTTC.

This clone was picked up one time. The sample has other DNA sequences that encode this CDR3 too. This rearrangement joins TRBV7-6 to TRBJ2-3; D is unresolved. The V end lost 4 bases, the J end lost 3 bases, and 5 bases lay between the germline ends. The germline gives CDR1 SGHVS, CDR2 FNYEAQ. This CDR3 has 12 residues. The CDR3 nucleotides read TGTGCCAGCAGCTCCCTGACAGATACGCAGTATTTT. It translates to CASSSLTDTQYF.

This clone was counted once. J is TRBJ1-1 and V is TRBV18, with unresolved D. Between the trimmed V and J ends, which lost 6 bases and 3 bases, there was a span of 11 bases. Germline assignment: CDR1 KGHSH and CDR2 LQKENI. The CDR3 is 13 residues long. CDR3 in amino acids: CASSLTADTEAFF. The CDR3 DNA reads as TGTGCCAGCTCCCTTACGGCGGACACTGAAGCTTTCTTT.

The chain links TRBV19 to TRBJ1-1; 10 bases agree with TRBD1. Looked up from germline, CDR1 is LNHDA and CDR2 is SQIVND (reference sequence). CDR3 length equals 15 residues. Trimming took 7 bases from V and 5 from J; bases not matched to a gene: 10. Here the CDR3 DNA reads TGTGCCAGTACAAGGGGGACAGGGGTATTGACTGAAGCTTTCTTT. Translation gives CASTRGTGVLTEAFF.

This sequence joins TRBV19 and TRBJ2-7, with 10 bases matching TRBD1. V was clipped by 5 bases and J by 6 bases; unmatched bases: 4. The CDR3 sequence is 13 residues long. The germline gives CDR1 LNHDA, CDR2 SQIVND (reference sequence). CDR3 sequence reads: CASSLGTGAEQYF. The DNA for the CDR3 is TGTGCCAGTAGTTTAGGGACAGGGGCCGAGCAGTACTTC.

The chain uses TRBV5-1 and TRBJ1-1; D possibly corresponds to TRBD1 (5 bases). V dropped 4 bases and J dropped 10 bases, with 17 bases sitting between them. Germline CDR1 SGHRS, CDR2 YFSETQ. There are 13 residues in the CDR3. CDR3 loop: CASSPWGDGGAFF. CDR3 coding DNA: TGCGCCAGCAGCCCTTGGGGCGACGGGGGAGCTTTCTTT.

V usage is TRBV7-6 and J usage is TRBJ2-5; TRBD1 matches 8 bases. CDR3 size: 13 residues. Trimming at V came to 5 bases and at J to 5 bases, leaving 4 bases not matched to a gene. Looked up from germline, CDR1 is SGHVS and CDR2 is FNYEAQ. The CDR3 nucleotides read TGTGCCAGCAGCCTGGACAGGGCTGAGACCCAGTACTTC. Its translation is CASSLDRAETQYF. Full variable domain (remainder filled in from reference TRBV7-6 and TRBJ2-5): GAGVSQSPRYKVTKRGQDVALRCDPISGHVSLYWYRQALGQGPEFLTYFNYEAQQDKSGLPNDRFSAERPEGSISTLTIQRTEQRDSAMYRCASSLDRAETQYFGPGTRLLVL.

The chain employs TRBV5-1 and TRBJ1-4; TRBD1 might be the D (6 bases). Germline V gives CDR1 SGHRS, CDR2 YFSETQ. The V gene lost 2 bases and the J gene lost 4 bases, with 15 bases spanning the gap. The CDR3 has 16 residues. As DNA, the CDR3 is TGCGCCAGCAGCTTCACAGGGAGAAGGCTTAATGAAAAACTGTTTTTT. As protein: CASSFTGRRLNEKLFF.

V and J are TRBV6-1 and TRBJ2-1; 7 bases fit TRBD2. V lost 4 bases to trimming and J lost 3 bases; unmatched junction nucleotides: 21. CDR1 and CDR2 (germline): MNHNS, SASEGT. This CDR3 is 20 amino acids long. In nucleotides, the CDR3 is TGTGCCAGCAGTGCCTCTCCGGGACTAACAATTCGCGGGGGCTACAATGAGCAGTTCTTC. Its protein is CASSASPGLTIRGGYNEQFF.

The chain is built from TRBV14 and TRBJ1-4; D not certain. CDR1 and CDR2 (germline): SGHDN, FVKESK. Trimming cost V 4 bases and J 5 bases, with 11 bases left between them. CDR3 length: 14 amino acids. The CDR3 sequence is CASSPRSVNEKLFF. In nucleotides, the CDR3 is TGTGCCAGCAGCCCCCGGAGTGTAAATGAAAAACTGTTTTTT.

The chain carries TRBV5-1 and TRBJ2-3; D may be TRBD2 (6 bases). The CDR3 is 15 amino acids. V was clipped by 2 bases and J by 4 bases, with 14 bases between them. Germline V CDR1 and CDR2: SGHRS, YFSETQ. The CDR3 coding sequence is TGCGCCAGCAGCTTTTCCGGGACTTTCGCAGATACGCAGTATTTT. Residues: CASSFSGTFADTQYF. Full variable domain (outside the CDR3, taken from reference TRBV5-1 and TRBJ2-3): KAGVTQTPRYLIKTRGQQVTLSCSPISGHRSVSWYQQTPGQGLQFLFEYFSETQRNKGNFPGRFSGRQFSNSRSEMNVSTLELGDSALYLCASSFSGTFADTQYFGPGTRLTVL.

V is TRBV30 and J is TRBJ1-1; no reliable D call. The CDR3 loop spans 11 amino acids. The V end lost 1 base, the J end lost 11 bases, and 11 bases lay between the germline ends. The germline gives CDR1 GTSNPN, CDR2 SVGIG (reference sequence). The CDR3 is CAWSGAPRAFF. CDR3 in DNA: TGTGCCTGGAGTGGGGCTCCTCGGGCTTTCTTT. The full variable domain, its missing parts supplied by reference TRBV30 and TRBJ1-1, is SQTIHQWPATLVQPVGSPLSLECTVEGTSNPNLYWYRQAAGRGLQLLFYSVGIGQISSEVPQNLSASRPQDRQFILSSKKLLLSDSGFYLCAWSGAPRAFFGQGTRLTVV.

This chain uses TRBV12-5 with TRBJ1-2, with D unclear. The CDR3 loop spans 14 amino acids. Deletions cut 6 bases from V and 2 bases from J, with 13 bases between. CDR1 LGHNT and CDR2 FRNRAP come from the germline V gene. The DNA of the CDR3 is TGTGCTAGTGGCCCCCCCGGTGTAAACTATGGCTACACCTTC. Translating it yields CASGPPGVNYGYTF.

The table lists this clone with a few counts. The chain combines TRBV27 with TRBJ1-2; D gene uncertain. Germline V gene lookup returns CDR1 MNHEY and CDR2 SMNVEV (reference sequence). The V gene lost 3 bases and the J gene lost 4 bases, with 12 bases spanning the gap. The CDR3 extends over 14 amino acids. CDR3 sequence (DNA): TGTGCCAGCAGTTTGGCGCCGACGGGCTATGGCTACACCTTC. Its protein product is CASSLAPTGYGYTF.

This chain connects TRBV5-4 to TRBJ1-2, with TRBD1 matching over 10 bases. This CDR3 has 14 amino acids. Per germline, CDR1 SGHNT and CDR2 YYREEE (reference sequence). Germline trimming cut 5 bases from V and 7 bases from J; bases unmatched to any gene: 8. This chain's CDR3 is CASRQGTGAFGYTF. In DNA, the CDR3 is TGTGCCAGCAGGCAAGGGACAGGGGCCTTTGGCTACACCTTC.